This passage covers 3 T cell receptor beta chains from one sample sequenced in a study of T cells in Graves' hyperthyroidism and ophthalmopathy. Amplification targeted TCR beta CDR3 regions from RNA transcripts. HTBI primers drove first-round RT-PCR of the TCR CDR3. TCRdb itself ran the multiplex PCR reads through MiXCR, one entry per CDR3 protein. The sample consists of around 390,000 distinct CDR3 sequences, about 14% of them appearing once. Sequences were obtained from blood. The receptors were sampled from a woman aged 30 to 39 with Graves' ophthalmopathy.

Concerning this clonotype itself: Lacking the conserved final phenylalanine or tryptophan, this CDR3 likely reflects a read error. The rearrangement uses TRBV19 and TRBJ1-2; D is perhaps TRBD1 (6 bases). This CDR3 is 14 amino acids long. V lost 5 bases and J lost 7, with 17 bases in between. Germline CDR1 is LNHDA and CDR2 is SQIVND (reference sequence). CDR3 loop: CASSARDTLGGYTS. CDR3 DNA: TGTGCCAGTAGTGCGCGGGACACCCTTGGTGGCTACACCTCC.

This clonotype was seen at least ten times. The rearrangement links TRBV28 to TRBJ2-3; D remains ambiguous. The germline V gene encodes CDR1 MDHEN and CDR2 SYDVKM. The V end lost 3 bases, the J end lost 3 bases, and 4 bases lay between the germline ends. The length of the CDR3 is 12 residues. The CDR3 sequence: CASSFQTDTQYF. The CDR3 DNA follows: TGTGCCAGCAGTTTCCAGACAGATACGCAGTATTTT.

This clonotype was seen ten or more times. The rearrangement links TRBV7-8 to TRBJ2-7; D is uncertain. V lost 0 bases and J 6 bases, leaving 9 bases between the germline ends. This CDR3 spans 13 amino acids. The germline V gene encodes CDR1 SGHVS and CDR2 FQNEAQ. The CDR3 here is CASSLAPRSEQYF. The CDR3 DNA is TGTGCCAGCAGCTTAGCCCCTAGGAGCGAGCAGTACTTC.